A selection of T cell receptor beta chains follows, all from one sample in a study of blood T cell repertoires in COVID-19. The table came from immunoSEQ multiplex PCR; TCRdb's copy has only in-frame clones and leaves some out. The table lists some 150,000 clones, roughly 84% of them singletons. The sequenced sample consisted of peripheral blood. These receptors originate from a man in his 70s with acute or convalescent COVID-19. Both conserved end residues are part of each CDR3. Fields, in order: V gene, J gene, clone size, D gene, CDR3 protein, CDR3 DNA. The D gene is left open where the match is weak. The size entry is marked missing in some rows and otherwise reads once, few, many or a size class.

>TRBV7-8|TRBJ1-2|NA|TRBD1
CASSPGTGYGDGYTF
TGTGCCAGCAGCCCCGGGACAGGGTATGGAGATGGCTACACCTTC
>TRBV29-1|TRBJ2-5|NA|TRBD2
CSVAWGGTQYF
TGCAGCGTTGCCTGGGGGGGGACCCAGTACTTC
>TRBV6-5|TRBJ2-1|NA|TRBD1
CASSPGQGVGDEQFF
TGTGCCAGCAGCCCGGGACAGGGGGTAGGGGATGAGCAGTTCTTC
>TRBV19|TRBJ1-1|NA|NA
CASSISRSAGEAFF
TGTGCCAGTAGTATCTCGAGGTCCGCGGGGGAAGCTTTCTTT
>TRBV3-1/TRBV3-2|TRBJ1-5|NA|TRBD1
CASSQTGTGPATQHF
TGTGCCAGCAGCCAAACCGGGACAGGGCCGGCGACCCAGCATTTT
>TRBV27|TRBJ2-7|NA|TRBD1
CASRGQESSYGQYF
TGTGCCAGCAGAGGACAGGAGAGCTCCTACGGGCAGTACTTC
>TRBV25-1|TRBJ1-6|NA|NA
CASSEPRQHSPLHF
TGTGCCAGCAGTGAACCAAGACAGCATTCACCCCTCCACTTT
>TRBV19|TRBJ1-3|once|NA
CATSVMQASGNTIYF
TGTGCCACCTCGGTGATGCAGGCCTCTGGAAACACCATATATTTT
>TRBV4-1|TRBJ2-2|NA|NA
CASSPSLGPGELFF
TGCGCCAGCAGCCCCAGCCTAGGCCCCGGGGAGCTGTTTTTT
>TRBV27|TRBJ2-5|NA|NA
CATRKTAQETQYF
TGTGCCACGCGCAAAACAGCACAAGAGACCCAGTACTTC
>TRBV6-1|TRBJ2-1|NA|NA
CASSDSGISEQFF
TGTGCCAGCAGTGATTCGGGAATTAGTGAGCAGTTCTTC
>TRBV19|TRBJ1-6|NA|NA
CASSSRSSYNSPLHF
TGTGCCAGTAGTAGTAGGAGCTCCTATAATTCACCCCTCCACTTT
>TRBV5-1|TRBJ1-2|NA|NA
CASSLTGYGYTF
TGCGCCAGCAGCTTGACAGGTTATGGCTACACCTTC
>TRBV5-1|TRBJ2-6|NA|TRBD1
CASSLVQGAGANVLTF
TGCGCCAGCAGCTTGGTGCAGGGGGCCGGGGCCAACGTCCTGACTTTC
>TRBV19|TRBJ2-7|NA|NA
CASSMRAGVYEQYF
TGTGCCAGTAGTATGAGGGCTGGGGTGTACGAGCAGTACTTC
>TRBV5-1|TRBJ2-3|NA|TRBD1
CASSFAVRQGAGDTQYF
TGCGCCAGCAGTTTTGCCGTGCGACAGGGGGCGGGAGATACGCAGTATTTT
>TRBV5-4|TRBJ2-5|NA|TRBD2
CASSPGTSGFQETQYF
TGTGCCAGCAGCCCCGGGACTAGCGGGTTCCAAGAGACCCAGTACTTC
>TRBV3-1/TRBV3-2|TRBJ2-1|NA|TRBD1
CASSRDRVYEQFF
TGTGCCAGCAGCCGGGACAGGGTGTATGAGCAGTTCTTC
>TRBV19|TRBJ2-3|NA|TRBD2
CASSISTSGGDTQYF
TGTGCCAGTAGTATATCTACTAGCGGAGGAGATACGCAGTATTTT
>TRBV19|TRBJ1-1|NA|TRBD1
CATRGQTTEAFF
TGTGCCACGAGGGGACAGACCACTGAAGCTTTCTTT
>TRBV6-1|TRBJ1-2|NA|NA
CASSEAPGGRIYGYTF
TGTGCCAGCAGTGAAGCGCCGGGGGGGCGAATCTATGGCTACACCTTC
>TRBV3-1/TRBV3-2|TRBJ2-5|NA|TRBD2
CASSQDRLAGAGYQETQYF
TGTGCCAGCAGCCAAGATCGGCTAGCGGGGGCGGGATACCAAGAGACCCAGTACTTC
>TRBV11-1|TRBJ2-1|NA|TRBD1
CASSPGQGPYNEQFF
TGTGCCAGCAGCCCGGGACAGGGGCCCTACAATGAGCAGTTCTTC
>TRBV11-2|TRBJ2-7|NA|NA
CASSLDRGNYEQYF
TGTGCCAGCAGCTTAGACAGGGGAAACTACGAGCAGTACTTC
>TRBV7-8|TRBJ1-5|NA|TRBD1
CASSLGTGSRPQHF
TGTGCCAGCAGCTTAGGGACAGGGAGTCGACCCCAGCATTTT
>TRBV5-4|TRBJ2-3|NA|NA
CASTAADTQYF
TGTGCCAGCACCGCGGCGGATACGCAGTATTTT
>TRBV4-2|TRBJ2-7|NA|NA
CASSQGAYEQYF
TGTGCCAGCAGCCAAGGCGCATACGAGCAGTACTTC
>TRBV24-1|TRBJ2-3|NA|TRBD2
CATSDPTSGADTQYF
TGTGCCACCAGTGACCCTACTAGCGGCGCAGATACGCAGTATTTT
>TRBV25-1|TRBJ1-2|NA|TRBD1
CASSATGATNYGYTF
TGTGCCAGCAGTGCCACAGGGGCTACCAACTATGGCTACACCTTC
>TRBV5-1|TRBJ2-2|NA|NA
CASTGAAVHTGELFF
TGCGCCAGCACCGGAGCGGCAGTGCACACCGGGGAGCTGTTTTTT
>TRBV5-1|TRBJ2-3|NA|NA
CASSLGPQDTQYF
TGCGCCAGCAGCTTGGGCCCTCAGGATACGCAGTATTTT
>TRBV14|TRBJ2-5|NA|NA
CASSQDQGRRETQYF
TGTGCCAGCAGCCAAGATCAGGGGCGCAGGGAGACCCAGTACTTC
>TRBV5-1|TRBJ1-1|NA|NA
CASSLGGTRNTEAFF
TGCGCCAGCAGCTTGGGGGGGACAAGGAACACTGAAGCTTTCTTT
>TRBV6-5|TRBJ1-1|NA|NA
CASRSPNRNTEAFF
TGTGCCAGCAGGAGCCCAAACAGGAACACTGAAGCTTTCTTT
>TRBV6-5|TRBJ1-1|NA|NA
CASSYSSPNTEAFF
TGTGCCAGCAGTTACTCTAGCCCCAACACTGAAGCTTTCTTT
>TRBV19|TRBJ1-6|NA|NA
CASSMYSLSPLHF
TGTGCCAGTAGTATGTACAGCCTTTCACCCCTCCACTTT
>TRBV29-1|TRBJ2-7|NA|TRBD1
CSVLLIPGQGTYEQYF
TGCAGCGTTCTCTTGATACCGGGACAGGGGACTTACGAGCAGTACTTC
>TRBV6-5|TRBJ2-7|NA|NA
CASSSYTRLEQYF
TGTGCCAGCAGTTCTTACACGAGGCTCGAGCAGTACTTC
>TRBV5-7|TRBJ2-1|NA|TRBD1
CANHPGTGYQNEQFF
TGTGCCAACCACCCCGGGACAGGGTATCAAAATGAGCAGTTCTTC
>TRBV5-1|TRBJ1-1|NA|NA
CASSRTDDTEAFF
TGCGCCAGCAGCCGCACAGATGACACTGAAGCTTTCTTT
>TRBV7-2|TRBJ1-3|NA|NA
CASSVQDNSGNTIYF
TGTGCCAGCAGCGTACAGGACAACTCTGGAAACACCATATATTTT
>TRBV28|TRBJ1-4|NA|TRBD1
CASSLGGTGVEKLFF
TGTGCCAGCAGTTTGGGGGGGACAGGGGTGGAAAAACTGTTTTTT
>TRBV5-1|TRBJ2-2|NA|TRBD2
CASKRLAGGSNTGELFF
TGCGCCAGCAAACGACTAGCGGGGGGCTCGAACACCGGGGAGCTGTTTTTT
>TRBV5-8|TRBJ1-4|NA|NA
CASSPQGRDGEKLFF
TGTGCCAGCAGCCCACAGGGCCGCGACGGCGAAAAACTGTTTTTT
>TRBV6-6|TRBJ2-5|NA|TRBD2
CASSRTSSGLETQYF
TGTGCCAGCAGTCGGACTAGCTCTGGACTGGAGACCCAGTACTTC
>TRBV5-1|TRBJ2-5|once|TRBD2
CASSLAGALPPKTQYF
TGCGCCAGCAGCTTAGCGGGAGCCCTGCCCCCGAAGACCCAGTACTTC
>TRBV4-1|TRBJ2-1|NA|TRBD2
CASRTAGTSGNEQFF
TGCGCCAGCAGGACGGCCGGGACTAGCGGGAATGAGCAGTTCTTC
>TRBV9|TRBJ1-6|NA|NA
CASSVVGSPLHF
TGTGCCAGCAGCGTAGTGGGCTCACCCCTCCACTTT
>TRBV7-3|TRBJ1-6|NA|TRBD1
CASSLSGQGGGSPLHF
TGTGCCAGCAGCTTATCTGGACAGGGAGGGGGATCACCCCTCCACTTT
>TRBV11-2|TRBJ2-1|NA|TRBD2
CASSLNSGSSYNEQFF
TGTGCCAGCAGCCTGAATAGCGGGAGTTCCTACAATGAGCAGTTCTTC
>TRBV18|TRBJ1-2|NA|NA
CASSPPSGSYGYTF
TGTGCCAGCTCACCACCGTCAGGGTCCTATGGCTACACCTTC
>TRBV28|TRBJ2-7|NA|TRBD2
CASSLSGLAGTVSGQYF
TGTGCCAGCAGTTTATCGGGACTAGCGGGAACAGTTAGCGGGCAGTACTTC
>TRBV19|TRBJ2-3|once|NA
CASRWRGGVRADTQYF
TGTGCCAGTCGCTGGCGGGGCGGGGTGAGGGCAGATACGCAGTATTTT
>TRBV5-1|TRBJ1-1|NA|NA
CASSSTGTTNTEAFF
TGCGCCAGCAGCTCAACCGGGACAACGAACACTGAAGCTTTCTTT
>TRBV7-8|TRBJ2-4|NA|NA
CASSRGAPGNIQYF
TGTGCCAGCAGCCGAGGCGCCCCGGGGAACATTCAGTACTTC
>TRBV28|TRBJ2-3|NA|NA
CASSFLGGAPGDTQYF
TGTGCCAGCAGTTTTTTGGGGGGGGCCCCTGGGGATACGCAGTATTTT
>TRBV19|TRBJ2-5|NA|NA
CASSDLGGETQYF
TGTGCCAGTAGCGATCTCGGGGGAGAGACCCAGTACTTC
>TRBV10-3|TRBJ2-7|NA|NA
CASYQEGLGEQYF
TGTGCCTCTTACCAGGAGGGTTTAGGGGAGCAGTACTTC
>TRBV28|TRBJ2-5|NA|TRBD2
CATVWGRGGRLETQYF
TGTGCCACCGTTTGGGGGCGGGGGGGCCGTCTGGAGACCCAGTACTTC
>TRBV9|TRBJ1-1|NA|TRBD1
CASSVGTGLNTEAFF
TGTGCCAGCAGCGTTGGGACAGGGTTGAACACTGAAGCTTTCTTT